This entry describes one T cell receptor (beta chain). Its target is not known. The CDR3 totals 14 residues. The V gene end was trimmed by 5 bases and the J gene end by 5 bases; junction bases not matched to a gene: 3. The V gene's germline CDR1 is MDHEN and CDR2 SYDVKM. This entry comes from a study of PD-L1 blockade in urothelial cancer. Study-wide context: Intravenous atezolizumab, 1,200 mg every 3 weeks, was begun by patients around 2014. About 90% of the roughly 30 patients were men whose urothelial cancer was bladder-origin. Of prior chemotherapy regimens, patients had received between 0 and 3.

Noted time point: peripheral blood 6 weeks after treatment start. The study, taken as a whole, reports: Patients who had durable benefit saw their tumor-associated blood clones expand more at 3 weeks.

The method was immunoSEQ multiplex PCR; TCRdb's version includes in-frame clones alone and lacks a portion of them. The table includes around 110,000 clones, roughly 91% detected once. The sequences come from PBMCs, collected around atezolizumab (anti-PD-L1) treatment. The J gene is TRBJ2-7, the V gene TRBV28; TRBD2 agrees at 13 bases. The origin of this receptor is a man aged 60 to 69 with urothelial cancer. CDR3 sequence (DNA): TGTGCCAGCAGTGGGACTAGCGGGATCAACGAGCAGTACTTC. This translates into CASSGTSGINEQYF.